Sequencing of this T cell receptor (beta chain) was carried out in a study of blood T cells in healthy people across ages. Looking at the study overall: About one barcoded beta molecule was captured per two T cells (by template switching).

Regarding the study as a whole: Naive CD4+ cell counts and diversity both ran higher in long-lived than in aged donors.

Concerning this clonotype: What it binds is unknown. This could be a read error, since a much larger clone is one nucleotide away.

Every donor provided 7.5 to 10 milliliters of peripheral blood. Per sample, a minimum of 6 million PBMCs were isolated. Germline trimming cut 6 bases from V and 7 bases from J; bases unmatched to any gene: 6. CDR3 length equals 13 residues. Germline lookup yields CDR1 SNHLY and CDR2 FYNNEI. Primers used in a second PCR of about 7 to 12 cycles were a sample-barcoded 5' primer and a J-beta primer mix. Using its own MiXCR run on the 5' RACE reads, TCRdb lists one record per CDR3 protein. The sample contains about 650,000 distinct CDR3 sequences, 32% of which appear only once. Sequences were obtained from blood. The chain carries TRBV2 and TRBJ2-4; 7 nucleotides align to TRBD1. This receptor was obtained from a woman older than 75 in good health. The CDR3, as DNA: TGTGCCAGCAGAGGGGGCAGGGGCAACATTCAGTACTTC. Amino acid sequence: CASRGGRGNIQYF.